This is a list of T cell receptor beta chains from one sample in a study of OX40 agonist ivuxolimab in advanced cancers. The repertoire was sequenced with immunoSEQ multiplex PCR; TCRdb's copy has only in-frame clones and lacks some. The sample shows roughly 72,000 clones, roughly 80% of them seen only once. Specimen: CD4+ or CD8+ T cells sorted from blood, collected in a trial of the OX40 agonist ivuxolimab. The origin of the receptors is an adult with an advanced solid tumor such as melanoma, head and neck, liver or kidney cancer. The CDR3 runs from the conserved cysteine through the conserved F or W. The order of the fields is J gene, V gene, CDR3 protein.

j_call: TRBJ2-5; v_call: TRBV4-1; cdr3_aa: CASSQGYREETQYF
j_call: TRBJ1-5; v_call: TRBV6-1; cdr3_aa: CASSEGGNSNQPQHF
j_call: TRBJ1-1; v_call: TRBV6-5; cdr3_aa: CASSYESPDTEAFF
j_call: TRBJ2-3; v_call: TRBV6-1; cdr3_aa: CASSDRYTDTQYF
j_call: TRBJ2-7; v_call: TRBV5-1; cdr3_aa: CASSPSPRGDEQYF
j_call: TRBJ2-1; v_call: TRBV5-5; cdr3_aa: CASSFRAVSNEQFF
j_call: TRBJ2-2; v_call: TRBV10-3; cdr3_aa: CAISAGTTSGGELFF
j_call: TRBJ1-2; v_call: TRBV9; cdr3_aa: CASSREIYGYTF
j_call: TRBJ2-5; v_call: TRBV7-9; cdr3_aa: CASSRGGQETQYF
j_call: TRBJ1-2; v_call: TRBV29-1; cdr3_aa: CSVGQGESGYTF
j_call: TRBJ1-2; v_call: TRBV5-8; cdr3_aa: CASSLSDSLYGYTF
j_call: TRBJ2-3; v_call: TRBV19; cdr3_aa: CASSTRQGRADTQYF
j_call: TRBJ1-2; v_call: TRBV28; cdr3_aa: CAAGTDGGYTF
j_call: TRBJ1-2; v_call: TRBV9; cdr3_aa: CASSVAPTAGGYGYTF
j_call: TRBJ2-1; v_call: TRBV11-3; cdr3_aa: CASSLSHYDSYNEQFF
j_call: TRBJ1-1; v_call: TRBV11-2; cdr3_aa: CASRTQGVGTEAFF
j_call: TRBJ2-2; v_call: TRBV7-8; cdr3_aa: CASSTGTWTGELFF
j_call: TRBJ2-1; v_call: TRBV10-3; cdr3_aa: CATGRAAEQFF
j_call: TRBJ1-1; v_call: TRBV29-1; cdr3_aa: CSVEDGQGRTAFF
j_call: TRBJ1-2; v_call: TRBV2; cdr3_aa: CASSGGQSLYGYTF
j_call: TRBJ2-7; v_call: TRBV18; cdr3_aa: CASSRGQRDEQYF
j_call: TRBJ1-2; v_call: TRBV6-6; cdr3_aa: CAHWSREYGYTF
j_call: TRBJ1-5; v_call: TRBV10-1; cdr3_aa: CASGKDLHCNQPQHF
j_call: TRBJ2-7; v_call: TRBV6-5; cdr3_aa: CASSYGGVRGEQYF
j_call: TRBJ2-1; v_call: TRBV7-6; cdr3_aa: CASSQSGGLALHEQFF
j_call: TRBJ1-1; v_call: TRBV19; cdr3_aa: CASSISVGEGEAFF
j_call: TRBJ1-1; v_call: TRBV27; cdr3_aa: CASSRWNTEAFF
j_call: TRBJ1-3; v_call: TRBV6-1; cdr3_aa: CATFGAGRGNTIYF
j_call: TRBJ1-3; v_call: TRBV10-3; cdr3_aa: CAINQDGDSGNTIYF
j_call: TRBJ2-1; v_call: TRBV2; cdr3_aa: CASNVGAYNEQFF
j_call: TRBJ1-5; v_call: TRBV28; cdr3_aa: CASSLSGRGDQPQHF
j_call: TRBJ2-3; v_call: TRBV9; cdr3_aa: CASSVRPGTTTDTQYF
j_call: TRBJ1-1; v_call: TRBV5-4; cdr3_aa: CASSGGIRGQGNTEAFF
j_call: TRBJ1-6; v_call: TRBV5-4; cdr3_aa: CASSLGATGRYSPLHF
j_call: TRBJ1-5; v_call: TRBV6-1; cdr3_aa: CASSGWTASNQPQHF
j_call: TRBJ1-1; v_call: TRBV11-2; cdr3_aa: CASSLTAMNTEAFF